This passage covers 18 T cell receptor beta chains from one sample sequenced in a study of blood T cell repertoires in COVID-19. Data came from immunoSEQ multiplex PCR; TCRdb stores just in-frame clones and leaves some out. The sample holds approximately 110,000 clones, more than 80% seen once. Sequencing used peripheral blood. The receptor source for this set is a woman aged 55-70 years with COVID-19, enrolled during active disease.

Here the CDR3 DNA reads TGCGCCAGCAGCCGGTCCCAAGGAGGACTGTTTTTT. This translates into CASSRSQGGLFF. The rearrangement links TRBV4-3 to TRBJ1-4, with D unclear. Trimming took off 4 bases at V and 13 bases at J, with 13 bases between the two ends. The CDR3 contains 12 residues. The germline gives CDR1 LGHNA, CDR2 YSLEER.

The chain links TRBV14 to TRBJ2-5, with 7 bases aligning to TRBD1. The length of the CDR3 is 16 residues. V shed 2 bases and J 2 bases; nucleotides not matched to a gene: 8. CDR1 is SGHDN, CDR2 FVKESK, per germline. The CDR3 here is CASSQSLIRGQETQYF. CDR3 sequence (DNA): TGTGCCAGCAGCCAAAGTCTCATCAGGGGGCAAGAGACCCAGTACTTC. The full variable domain, in which reference TRBV14 and TRBJ2-5 provide the parts outside the CDR3, is EAGVTQFPSHSVIEKGQTVTLRCDPISGHDNLYWYRRVMGKEIKFLLHFVKESKQDESGMPNNRFLAERTGGTYSTLKVQPAELEDSGVYFCASSQSLIRGQETQYFGPGTRLLVL.

The chain joins TRBV27 to TRBJ1-3, with no clear D. Trimming took off 4 bases at V and 7 bases at J, with 17 bases between the two ends. The CDR3 is made up of 15 amino acids. The germline CDR1 and CDR2 sequences are MNHEY and SMNVEV (reference sequence). The CDR3 DNA reads TGTGCCAGCAGTTCCGGGTCGAGGGTTGGTAACACCATATATTTT. The encoded protein is CASSSGSRVGNTIYF.

This chain uses TRBV29-1 with TRBJ2-5, with unresolved D. CDR1 and CDR2 (germline): SQVTM, ANQGSEA. Trimming removed 4 bases from V and 3 bases from J, with 18 bases in between. The CDR3 covers 15 residues. As DNA, the CDR3 is TGCAGCGTTGCGCCACTACACGGCAGAAAAGAGACCCAGTACTTC. It translates to CSVAPLHGRKETQYF. Drawing the rest from reference TRBV29-1 and TRBJ2-5, the complete variable domain is SAVISQKPSRDICQRGTSLTIQCQVDSQVTMMFWYRQQPGQSLTLIATANQGSEATYESGFVIDKFPISRPNLTFSTLTVSNMSPEDSSIYLCSVAPLHGRKETQYFGPGTRLLVL.

This clone was observed once. The chain carries TRBV4-3 and TRBJ2-2; D may be TRBD1 (5 bases). V was cut by 1 base and J by 3 bases, with 12 bases left in between. The germline CDR1 and CDR2 sequences are LGHNA and YSLEER. There are 16 residues in the CDR3. The CDR3 here is CASSQVVGADTGELFF. CDR3 nucleotides: TGCGCCAGCAGCCAAGTTGTAGGGGCAGACACCGGGGAGCTGTTTTTT.

This chain joins TRBV7-9 and TRBJ2-1; D might be TRBD1 (7 bases). The V end lost 5 bases, the J end lost 3 bases, and 17 bases lay between the germline ends. The CDR3 spans 16 residues. The germline V gene encodes CDR1 SEHNR and CDR2 FQNEAQ (reference sequence). CDR3 nucleotides: TGTGCCAGCAGCCCAGGGGGGAACCTTTTCTACAATGAGCAGTTCTTC. It encodes CASSPGGNLFYNEQFF.

The chain combines TRBV19 with TRBJ2-1, with 8 bases aligning to TRBD2. The V gene end was trimmed by 7 bases and the J gene end by 1 base; junction bases not matched to a gene: 9. The CDR3 sequence is 16 residues long. Germline CDR1 and CDR2: LNHDA and SQIVND (reference sequence). CDR3 in DNA: TGTGCCAGTATCCCCCCGGGAGGGAAGTCCTACAATGAGCAGTTCTTC. It codes for CASIPPGGKSYNEQFF.

The rearrangement links TRBV7-2 to TRBJ2-5, with TRBD2 matching over 7 bases. Germline V CDR1 and CDR2: SGHTA, FQGNSA. V shed 1 base, J shed 4 bases, and the junction held 9 bases outside the gene matches. The CDR3 length is 16 residues. The CDR3 sequence is CASSLVSSGGGETQYF. CDR3 coding DNA: TGTGCCAGCAGCTTAGTTTCTAGCGGCGGGGGAGAGACCCAGTACTTC.

This clone was seen only once. This chain links TRBV27 with TRBJ2-1, with D perhaps matching TRBD2 (6 bases). The ends were cut back, 4 bases at V and 10 bases at J, with 11 bases in the middle. This CDR3 spans 12 amino acids. Per germline, CDR1 MNHEY and CDR2 SMNVEV (reference sequence). The CDR3 is CASSSNGGEQFF. In nucleotides, the CDR3 is TGTGCCAGCAGTTCTAATGGAGGGGAGCAGTTCTTC.

This chain joins TRBV4-1 and TRBJ2-1; D perhaps matches TRBD2 (6 bases). Trimming removed 6 bases from V and 2 bases from J, with 14 bases in between. Per germline, CDR1 MGHRA and CDR2 YSYEKL. This CDR3 comprises 15 residues. The CDR3 protein is CASSYTGTAYNEQFF. CDR3 sequence (DNA): TGCGCCAGCAGTTACACCGGGACTGCCTACAATGAGCAGTTCTTC.

The rearrangement joins TRBV5-1 to TRBJ1-1, with D possibly being TRBD1 (5 bases). This CDR3 region has 13 residues. The germline CDR1 and CDR2 sequences are SGHRS and YFSETQ. V lost 6 bases and J 6 bases, leaving 15 bases between the germline ends. The CDR3 DNA reads TGCGCCAGCACCCCTTCTGCGGGGGCTGAAGCTTTCTTT. Protein product: CASTPSAGAEAFF. The entire variable domain, with the rest obtained from reference TRBV5-1 and TRBJ1-1, is as follows: KAGVTQTPRYLIKTRGQQVTLSCSPISGHRSVSWYQQTPGQGLQFLFEYFSETQRNKGNFPGRFSGRQFSNSRSEMNVSTLELGDSALYLCASTPSAGAEAFFGQGTRLTVV.

The rearrangement uses TRBV27 and TRBJ2-1; D is perhaps TRBD1 (5 bases). V dropped 2 bases and J dropped 11 bases, with 19 bases sitting between them. Germline assignment: CDR1 MNHEY and CDR2 SMNVEV (reference sequence). The CDR3 contains 15 residues. CDR3 in amino acids: CASSLGQGNRLQQFF. CDR3 DNA: TGTGCCAGCAGTTTAGGGCAGGGAAATCGGCTACAGCAGTTCTTC.

This chain joins TRBV3-1 (or the pseudogene TRBV3-2) and TRBJ1-4; TRBD1 matches at 8 bases. The germline V gene has CDR1 LGHDT and CDR2 YNNKEL (reference sequence). The CDR3 spans 16 residues. The V gene end was trimmed by 0 bases and the J gene end by 8 bases; junction bases not matched to a gene: 8. The CDR3 DNA reads as TGTGCCAGCAGCCAAGATATGACAGGGGCTGGAGAAAAACTGTTTTTT. This codes for CASSQDMTGAGEKLFF.

CDR3 sequence: CASSPIRGEQYF. The DNA of the CDR3 is TGTGCCAGCAGCCCGATCCGGGGCGAGCAGTACTTC. The J gene is TRBJ2-7, the V gene TRBV6-5, with a tentative D call TRBD2 (5 bases). The V gene lost 6 bases and the J gene lost 6 bases, with 12 bases spanning the gap. From germline, CDR1 is MNHEY and CDR2 SVGAGI. This CDR3 spans 12 amino acids.

The J gene is TRBJ2-3, the V gene TRBV6-5; the D gene is possibly TRBD1 (5 bases). The CDR3 is 14 residues long. The germline V gene encodes CDR1 MNHEY and CDR2 SVGAGI. The V end was cut by 4 bases, the J end by 2 bases, with 10 bases between. The CDR3 is CASSLTVSTDTQYF. The CDR3 DNA reads as TGTGCCAGCAGTTTGACAGTATCCACAGATACGCAGTATTTT.

The genes are TRBV19 and TRBJ1-5, with D tentatively TRBD1 (6 bases). The CDR3 consists of 17 residues. CDR1 and CDR2 (germline): LNHDA, SQIVND (reference sequence). V was shortened by 4 bases and J by 0 bases, with 16 bases between the two germline ends. This chain's CDR3 is CASSTPRTEISNQPQHF. The CDR3 nucleotides read TGTGCCAGTAGTACCCCTAGGACAGAGATTAGCAATCAGCCCCAGCATTTT.

This sequence joins TRBV7-3 and TRBJ1-1; 7 bases are shared with TRBD1. J was trimmed by 0 bases and V by 3 bases; bases with no gene match: 1. Germline CDR1 is SGHTA and CDR2 is FQGTGA. This CDR3 comprises 14 residues. CDR3 DNA: TGTGCCAGCAGCTTTGACAGGGTGAACACTGAAGCTTTCTTT. This encodes CASSFDRVNTEAFF. Full variable domain (outside the CDR3, taken from reference TRBV7-3 and TRBJ1-1): GAGVSQTPSNKVTEKGKYVELRCDPISGHTALYWYRQSLGQGPEFLIYFQGTGAADDSGLPNDRFFAVRPEGSVSTLKIQRTERGDSAVYLCASSFDRVNTEAFFGQGTRLTVV.

The genes are TRBV5-1 and TRBJ1-3; unclear D gene. Per the germline V gene, CDR1 is SGHRS and CDR2 is YFSETQ. V was pared by 4 bases and J by 0 bases, with 11 bases between. The CDR3 contains 15 residues. CDR3 sequence (DNA): TGCGCCAGCAGCCAGGCCTTGGGCTCTGGAAACACCATATATTTT. Translating gives CASSQALGSGNTIYF.